This TCR beta chain was identified during a study of tumor and adjacent non-tumor tissue in lung cancer. Study-level results: In normal lung, the top 100 clones were significantly more dominant than in tumor.

No cell sorting was done before RNA was extracted from the tissue. Distant lung tissue was collected more than 3 cm away from the tumor edge. With regard to this clonotype: Antigen: not known.

Germline values: CDR1 DFQATT, CDR2 SNEGSKA (reference sequence). V shed 5 bases, J shed 2 bases, and the junction held 17 bases outside the gene matches. CDR3 length: 18 amino acids. A modified ARM-PCR protocol with three rounds of nested PCR amplified TCRbeta. TCRdb re-analysed the multiplex PCR reads in MiXCR, keeping a single row per CDR3 protein. The data hold 100,000 or so distinct CDR3 sequences, with 55% to 65% observed a single time. The chain links TRBV20-1 to TRBJ2-3; TRBD2 aligns across 9 bases. This sequence originates from a man under 40 with non-small cell lung cancer. Sample: distant non-tumor lung tissue. CDR3 nucleotides: TGCAGTGCTGGATCTACGGGTCTAGCGGGGTTGATCACAGATACGCAGTATTTT. Its translation: CSAGSTGLAGLITDTQYF.